One and the same sample provided the 22 T cell receptor beta chains below, sequenced in a study of Ad26.COV2.S vaccination and SARS-CoV-2 variants. As for treatment: about 20 received Ad26.COV2.S at low or high dose, single or two shots; roughly five received placebo; per-sample allocation not given. Samples analyzed were those drawn on day 63 after the first vaccine or placebo injection. Repertoires were generated with immunoSEQ multiplex PCR, while TCRdb's copy carries only in-frame clones and drops some. This sample has 300,000 to 400,000 clones, with about nine tenths found just once. Sequenced here: peripheral blood, sampled in a trial of Ad26.COV2.S vaccine versus placebo. These receptors were obtained from a person aged 18-60 years who received the Ad26.COV2.S COVID-19 vaccine or a placebo.

This rearrangement joins TRBV7-3 to TRBJ2-1; 8 positions agree with TRBD2. J lost 1 base, V lost 2 bases, and 10 bases had no gene match. This CDR3 has 18 amino acids. Germline V gene lookup returns CDR1 SGHTA and CDR2 FQGTGA. The CDR3 region is CASSLGKKTSESYNEQFF. The CDR3 DNA follows: TGTGCCAGCAGCTTAGGGAAGAAGACTAGCGAATCCTACAATGAGCAGTTCTTC.

The chain joins TRBV3-1 (or the pseudogene TRBV3-2) to TRBJ2-1; D call uncertain. This CDR3 is 14 amino acids long. V was pared by 1 base and J by 3 bases, with 7 bases between. Germline CDR1 reads LGHDT; CDR2 reads YNNKEL (reference sequence). The DNA for the CDR3 is TGTGCCAGCAGCCAAGGGACGAACTACAATGAGCAGTTCTTC. Amino acid sequence: CASSQGTNYNEQFF.

The chain couples TRBV6-6 to TRBJ1-1; TRBD1 matches 7 bases. V gave up 8 bases and J gave up 1 base; unmatched junction bases: 7. In germline, CDR1 is MNHNY, CDR2 SVGAGI (reference sequence). The CDR3 runs to 14 residues. DNA of the CDR3: TGTGCCAGCGCTGAACAGGGGAGGAACACTGAAGCTTTCTTT. As protein: CASAEQGRNTEAFF.

The CDR3 loop reads CASSPRGGSYEQYF. The CDR3 bases are TGTGCCAGCAGCCCAAGGGGAGGCTCCTACGAGCAGTACTTC. The V call is TRBV28, the J call TRBJ2-7, with a weak D call TRBD2 (6 bases). The CDR3 consists of 14 residues. From germline, CDR1 is MDHEN and CDR2 SYDVKM. V was shortened by 6 bases and J by 0 bases, with 12 bases between the two germline ends.

The V call is TRBV4-1, the J call TRBJ1-2; D gene ambiguous. The V end lost 0 bases, the J end lost 8 bases, and 25 bases lay between the germline ends. CDR3 length: 18 amino acids. Germline CDR1 reads MGHRA; CDR2 reads YSYEKL. In nucleotides, the CDR3 is TGCGCCAGCAGCCAAGAATCGCGGGGAAGGATTCTCAAGAGGGGCTACACCTTC. This sequence encodes CASSQESRGRILKRGYTF.

The chain combines TRBV5-4 with TRBJ1-4; 10 bases are shared with TRBD1. J lost 7 bases, V lost 0 bases, and 3 bases had no gene match. CDR1 and CDR2 from the germline V gene are SGHNT and YYREEE (reference sequence). The CDR3 totals 15 residues. CDR3 nucleotides: TGTGCCAGCAGCTTGGGTGGACAGGGGGTTGAAAAACTGTTTTTT. It encodes CASSLGGQGVEKLFF.

The chain combines TRBV19 with TRBJ1-1; 9 bases line up with TRBD1. CDR1 and CDR2 (germline): LNHDA, SQIVND (reference sequence). V shed 2 bases and J 5 bases; nucleotides not matched to a gene: 3. The CDR3 is 14 residues long. DNA of the CDR3: TGTGCCAGTAGTATATGGGACAGGGATACTGAAGCTTTCTTT. It yields the protein CASSIWDRDTEAFF.

The chain carries TRBV6-4 and TRBJ1-1; 8 bases agree with TRBD1. The CDR3 extends over 15 amino acids. Trimming at V came to 1 base and at J to 5 bases, leaving 6 bases not matched to a gene. From germline, CDR1 is MRHNA and CDR2 SNTAGT. The CDR3 reads CASSDLGTGRTEAFF. The CDR3 nucleotides read TGTGCCAGCAGTGACTTAGGGACAGGACGGACTGAAGCTTTCTTT.

This rearrangement joins TRBV7-3 to TRBJ2-3; 8 bases align to TRBD2. The CDR3 contains 14 residues. Germline CDR1 SGHTA, CDR2 FQGTGA. The V segment lost 8 bases and the J segment 4 bases; nucleotides outside the gene matches: 8. CDR3 sequence: CASAGRGEADTQYF. CDR3 sequence (DNA): TGTGCCAGCGCCGGGCGGGGGGAAGCAGATACGCAGTATTTT.

J is TRBJ2-7 and V is TRBV5-4, with 11 positions matching TRBD2. V trimming: 3 bases; J trimming: 6 bases; junction bases outside the gene matches: 5. CDR3 length: 14 residues. Germline CDR1 and CDR2: SGHNT and YYREEE (reference sequence). The CDR3 region has the DNA TGTGCCAGCAGCTCGGGACTAGCGGCCTTCGAGCAGTACTTC. It yields the protein CASSSGLAAFEQYF. The full variable domain, rest sourced from reference TRBV5-4 and TRBJ2-7, is ETGVTQSPTHLIKTRGQQVTLRCSSQSGHNTVSWYQQALGQGPQFIFQYYREEENGRGNFPPRFSGLQFPNYSSELNVNALELDDSALYLCASSSGLAAFEQYFGPGTRLTVT.

The rearrangement uses TRBV7-2 and TRBJ2-5, with TRBD2 matching 7 bases. This CDR3 has 14 amino acids. J was trimmed by 4 bases and V by 5 bases; bases with no gene match: 7. Looked up from germline, CDR1 is SGHTA and CDR2 is FQGNSA. CDR3 in amino acids: CASSLQAGRETQYF. CDR3 bases: TGTGCCAGCAGCCTCCAAGCGGGGCGAGAGACCCAGTACTTC.

The chain joins TRBV2 to TRBJ1-1, with a tentative D call TRBD1 (5 bases). The CDR3 is 13 amino acids. CDR1 is SNHLY and CDR2 is FYNNEI in the germline V gene. The V and J ends lost 5 bases and 0 bases respectively, with 7 bases between them. The CDR3 region has the DNA TGTGCCAGCAGTCAGGGTATGAACACTGAAGCTTTCTTT. It encodes CASSQGMNTEAFF.

The gene calls are TRBV6-6 and TRBJ2-1, with 9 bases fitting TRBD1. The CDR3 runs 15 residues. CDR1 is MNHNY and CDR2 is SVGAGI in the germline V gene (reference sequence). The V and J ends lost 6 bases and 4 bases, in that order; junction bases with no gene match: 7. CDR3 loop: CASSSGQGRYNEQFF. DNA of the CDR3: TGTGCCAGCAGCTCCGGACAGGGGAGGTACAATGAGCAGTTCTTC.

The rearrangement links TRBV7-9 to TRBJ1-2; 7 bases match TRBD1. Germline V gives CDR1 SEHNR, CDR2 FQNEAQ (reference sequence). The CDR3 length is 12 residues. With V trimmed by 1 base and J by 8 bases, 1 base remained unmatched. In nucleotides, the CDR3 is TGTGCCAGCAGCTTAGACAGGGGAGGCTACACCTTC. Amino acids: CASSLDRGGYTF.

This clone has a single count. The gene calls are TRBV5-4 and TRBJ2-7; 10 bases are shared with TRBD1. The CDR3 has 16 amino acids. V shed 4 bases and J 1 base; nucleotides not matched to a gene: 8. In germline, CDR1 is SGHNT, CDR2 YYREEE (reference sequence). CDR3 sequence reads: CASSQTGTGVSYEQYF. In DNA form, the CDR3 reads TGTGCCAGCAGCCAGACCGGGACAGGGGTATCCTACGAGCAGTACTTC.

V and J are TRBV15 and TRBJ2-3; tentative D call: TRBD2 (7 bases). CDR3 size: 15 residues. Germline loops: CDR1 LNHNV, CDR2 YYDKDF (reference sequence). Trimming removed 0 bases at V and 6 bases at J, with 13 bases between. CDR3 amino acids: CATSREEGGYDTQYF. The DNA of the CDR3 is TGTGCCACCAGCAGAGAAGAGGGGGGGTATGATACGCAGTATTTT. Variable domain in full (rest from reference TRBV15 and TRBJ2-3): DAMVIQNPRYQVTQFGKPVTLSCSQTLNHNVMYWYQQKSSQAPKLLFHYYDKDFNNEADTPDNFQSRRPNTSFCFLDIRSPGLGDTAMYLCATSREEGGYDTQYFGPGTRLTVL.

This rearrangement joins TRBV7-8 to TRBJ1-5; 8 bases map to TRBD1. The J segment lost 2 bases and the V segment lost 0 bases, leaving 0 bases of the junction unmatched. This CDR3 has 15 residues. Per germline, CDR1 SGHVS and CDR2 FQNEAQ. CDR3 sequence: CASSLADRGNQPQHF. CDR3 coding DNA: TGTGCCAGCAGCTTAGCGGACAGGGGCAATCAGCCCCAGCATTTT.

J is TRBJ1-1 and V is TRBV30; D might be TRBD1 (6 bases). Per germline, CDR1 GTSNPN and CDR2 SVGIG (reference sequence). The germline V and J ends were trimmed by 0 bases and 5 bases, with 16 bases remaining between them. This CDR3 region has 15 residues. In nucleotides, the CDR3 is TGTGCCTGGAGTGTTGCTATAGGGAGGGGGACTGAAGCTTTCTTT. Residues: CAWSVAIGRGTEAFF.

This chain joins TRBV28 and TRBJ1-3; D is possibly TRBD1 (5 bases). Trimming removed 1 base at V and 2 bases at J, with 9 bases between. Per the germline V gene, CDR1 is MDHEN and CDR2 is SYDVKM. The CDR3 has 15 residues. The CDR3 protein is CASSLFQGTGNTIYF. The CDR3 region has the DNA TGTGCCAGCAGTTTATTCCAGGGAACTGGAAACACCATATATTTT.

The V gene is TRBV7-9, the J gene TRBJ2-4; a possible D gene is TRBD2 (5 bases). Germline-derived CDR1 and CDR2 are SEHNR and FQNEAQ (reference sequence). This CDR3 has 14 residues. Trimming removed 1 base at V and 8 bases at J, with 12 bases between. The CDR3 loop is CASSLDRKRDIQYF. CDR3 nucleotide sequence: TGTGCCAGCAGCTTAGATCGGAAGAGGGACATTCAGTACTTC.

The V gene is TRBV6-5, the J gene TRBJ2-5, with 14 bases matching TRBD2. Looked up from germline, CDR1 is MNHEY and CDR2 is SVGAGI. V trimming: 4 bases; J trimming: 5 bases; junction bases outside the gene matches: 6. This CDR3 has 16 amino acids. The CDR3, as DNA: TGTGCCAGCAGTTCTAGACTAGCGGGGGGGAGGGAGACCCAGTACTTC. This translates into CASSSRLAGGRETQYF.

This chain links TRBV28 with TRBJ2-7, with D perhaps TRBD1 (6 bases). The CDR3 spans 13 residues. Trimming removed 5 bases at V and 4 bases at J, with 12 bases between. Germline CDR1 is MDHEN and CDR2 is SYDVKM. CDR3 loop: CASSRTTGYEQYF. The CDR3 bases are TGTGCCAGCAGTCGTACCACAGGGTACGAGCAGTACTTC. The whole variable domain, remainder taken from reference TRBV28 and TRBJ2-7, is DVKVTQSSRYLVKRTGEKVFLECVQDMDHENMFWYRQDPGLGLRLIYFSYDVKMKEKGDIPEGYSVSREKKERFSLILESASTNQTSMYLCASSRTTGYEQYFGPGTRLTVT.